The 29 T cell receptor beta chains below were found in one sample sequenced in a study of tumor-infiltrating lymphocytes in localized non-small cell lung cancer. Some clones are missing from TCRdb's copy, which holds only in-frame ones; the method was immunoSEQ multiplex PCR. The sample includes fewer than 11,000 clones, about 76% of them seen just once. The sequenced material came from uninvolved lung tissue not adjacent to the tumor. The receptors derive from a human donor with non-small cell lung cancer.

V usage is TRBV2 and J usage is TRBJ2-7; D remains unclear. CDR3 size: 11 residues. CDR1 is SNHLY, CDR2 FYNNEI, per germline. V gave up 5 bases and J gave up 2 bases, with 4 bases separating them. The CDR3 protein is CASSQTYEQYF. CDR3 sequence (DNA): TGTGCCAGCAGTCAAACCTACGAGCAGTACTTC.

The V gene is TRBV6-4, the J gene TRBJ2-3; 8 nucleotides line up with TRBD2. V shed 3 bases and J 3 bases; nucleotides not matched to a gene: 5. The germline V gene encodes CDR1 MRHNA and CDR2 SNTAGT. The CDR3 covers 15 residues. The CDR3 nucleotides read TGTGCCAGCAGTGAGAGCGGGAGCAAAACAGATACGCAGTATTTT. It is translated as CASSESGSKTDTQYF.

The chain recombines TRBV7-8 with TRBJ2-7; D not resolved. The CDR3 runs to 14 residues. CDR1 is SGHVS and CDR2 is FQNEAQ in the germline V gene. V lost 1 base, J lost 3 bases, and 10 bases lay in between. The CDR3 DNA follows: TGTGCCAGCAGCTTAGGTGGCAAAGACTACGAGCAGTACTTC. Residues: CASSLGGKDYEQYF. The variable domain in full, completed from reference TRBV7-8 and TRBJ2-7, reads GAGVSQSPRYKVAKRGQDVALRCDPISGHVSLFWYQQALGQGPEFLTYFQNEAQLDKSGLPSDRFFAERPEGSVSTLKIQRTQQEDSAVYLCASSLGGKDYEQYFGPGTRLTVT.

The chain couples TRBV5-1 to TRBJ1-2, with D possibly TRBD1 on 5 matching bases. CDR3 length: 15 amino acids. Trimming shortened V by 1 base and J by 3 bases, and 13 bases separated the two germline ends. Germline loops: CDR1 SGHRS, CDR2 YFSETQ. CDR3 residues: CASSLSDGGHYGYTF. CDR3 in DNA: TGCGCCAGCAGCTTGAGCGATGGGGGACACTATGGCTACACCTTC.

J is TRBJ1-1 and V is TRBV11-3; D gene uncertain. The germline CDR1 and CDR2 sequences are SGHNT and YENEEA. This CDR3 contains 13 residues. Between the trimmed V and J ends, which lost 3 bases and 2 bases, there was a span of 7 bases. DNA for the CDR3: TGTGCCAGCAGCTTCCATCGAAACACTGAAGCTTTCTTT. It translates to CASSFHRNTEAFF.

This chain joins TRBV5-1 and TRBJ1-2; 12 nucleotides align to TRBD1. V shed 4 bases and J 4 bases; nucleotides not matched to a gene: 5. Germline CDR1 is SGHRS and CDR2 is YFSETQ. The length of the CDR3 is 15 residues. CDR3 coding DNA: TGCGCCAGCAGCCCGGGGACAGGGGGCCCCTATGGCTACACCTTC. Translated, it gives CASSPGTGGPYGYTF.

The V and J genes are TRBV2 and TRBJ1-1; the D is unclear. CDR3 length equals 14 residues. V was pared by 3 bases and J by 3 bases, with 11 bases between. Germline V gene lookup returns CDR1 SNHLY and CDR2 FYNNEI. The CDR3 sequence is CASSDQQRDTEAFF. CDR3 nucleotides: TGTGCCAGCAGTGATCAACAGAGAGACACTGAAGCTTTCTTT.

The chain joins TRBV5-6 to TRBJ2-2; 12 bases are a match to TRBD1. CDR3 length: 16 residues. Germline V gene data show CDR1 as SGHDT and CDR2 as YYEEEE. J gave up 3 bases and V 0 bases, and 0 bases lay outside the gene matches. CDR3 loop: CASSLGDRGHTGELFF. CDR3 in DNA: TGTGCCAGCAGCTTGGGGGACAGGGGGCACACCGGGGAGCTGTTTTTT.

The rearrangement joins TRBV13 to TRBJ2-7, with 16 bases aligning to TRBD2. The CDR3 sequence is 17 residues long. With 5 bases clipped from V and 7 bases from J, the junction kept 11 bases outside the gene matches. Germline V gene data show CDR1 as PRHDT and CDR2 as FYEKMQ (reference sequence). In DNA, the CDR3 is TGTGCCAGCAGCGTAGAGGGACTAGCGGGAGGGCGACAAGAGCAGTACTTC. This gives the protein CASSVEGLAGGRQEQYF.

The V call is TRBV27, the J call TRBJ1-1; maybe TRBD1 (6 bases). The CDR3 is made up of 14 amino acids. The germline V and J ends were trimmed by 3 bases and 1 base, with 9 bases remaining between them. Germline CDR1 and CDR2: MNHEY and SMNVEV (reference sequence). DNA for the CDR3: TGTGCCAGCAGTTTTGGACAGAAGAACACTGAAGCTTTCTTT. This encodes CASSFGQKNTEAFF.

The CDR3 nucleotides are TGTGCCAGCAGTTACTCGAACCCCGGGACCGGGTCGACGCAGTACTTC. This codes for CASSYSNPGTGSTQYF. This sequence joins TRBV6-5 and TRBJ2-7; perhaps D is TRBD1 or TRBD2 (5 bases each). This CDR3 is 16 amino acids long. With 0 bases removed from V and 9 bases from J, the gap between germline ends came to 21 bases. Germline V CDR1 and CDR2: MNHEY, SVGAGI.

The rearrangement uses TRBV27 and TRBJ2-3, with 10 positions matching TRBD2. The length of the CDR3 is 15 residues. V trimming: 5 bases; J trimming: 2 bases; junction bases outside the gene matches: 4. Germline loops: CDR1 MNHEY, CDR2 SMNVEV (reference sequence). CDR3 sequence (DNA): TGTGCCAGCAGTGTAGGGACTAGCGCCACAGATACGCAGTATTTT. It is translated as CASSVGTSATDTQYF.

J is TRBJ2-3 and V is TRBV4-1; unclear D gene. The CDR3 extends over 11 amino acids. Germline V CDR1 and CDR2: MGHRA, YSYEKL. V lost 3 bases and J lost 10, with 8 bases in between. The CDR3 DNA follows: TGCGCCAGCAGCCAGTCTTGGGCGCAGTATTTT. Translated, it gives CASSQSWAQYF.

This clone was seen only a few times. The chain recombines TRBV19 with TRBJ2-7, with 8 nucleotides matching TRBD1. The CDR3 consists of 14 residues. Germline loops: CDR1 LNHDA, CDR2 SQIVND (reference sequence). V lost 3 bases, J lost 2 bases, and 3 bases stayed unmatched. CDR3 residues: CASSMGRGPYEQYF. DNA of the CDR3: TGTGCCAGTAGTATGGGCAGGGGGCCCTACGAGCAGTACTTC.

The rearrangement uses TRBV4-3 and TRBJ2-7, with 11 bases fitting TRBD2. V lost 0 bases, J lost 0 bases, and 4 bases stayed unmatched. The CDR3 length is 17 residues. Germline lookup yields CDR1 LGHNA and CDR2 YSLEER. The CDR3 reads CASSQELGLAGSYEQYF. The CDR3 DNA is TGCGCCAGCAGCCAAGAATTAGGACTAGCGGGCTCCTACGAGCAGTACTTC.

The chain links TRBV2 to TRBJ1-5; D remains ambiguous. V lost 3 bases, J lost 0 bases, and 3 bases lay in between. CDR3 length: 13 amino acids. Germline V gene sequence: CDR1 SNHLY, CDR2 FYNNEI. As DNA, the CDR3 is TGTGCCAGCAGTGACGATAGCAATCAGCCCCAGCATTTT. Protein: CASSDDSNQPQHF.

By sample share, this clone is medium-sized. The chain joins TRBV6-6 to TRBJ1-6, with D unclear. The CDR3 loop spans 14 amino acids. The germline gives CDR1 MNHNY, CDR2 SVGAGI (reference sequence). The V and J ends lost 2 bases and 10 bases respectively, with 12 bases between them. CDR3 in DNA: TGTGCCAGCAGTTACGACGGAGCTAAATCACCCCTCCACTTT. It yields the protein CASSYDGAKSPLHF.

The chain combines TRBV27 with TRBJ1-5; 9 bases line up with TRBD1. V shed 5 bases, J shed 1 base, and the junction held 12 bases outside the gene matches. CDR1 MNHEY and CDR2 SMNVEV come from the germline V gene (reference sequence). The CDR3 totals 18 residues. CDR3 DNA sequence: TGTGCCAGCAGTGCGGACAGGGGTGGGTATAGGAGCAATCAGCCCCAGCATTTT. As protein: CASSADRGGYRSNQPQHF.

The chain employs TRBV7-9 and TRBJ2-2; D remains unclear. This CDR3 is built from 12 residues. V was trimmed by 4 bases and J by 2 bases, leaving 2 bases between them. From germline, CDR1 is SEHNR and CDR2 FQNEAQ (reference sequence). The chain's CDR3 is CASSYNTGELFF. The DNA for the CDR3 is TGTGCCAGCAGCTACAACACCGGGGAGCTGTTTTTT.

The V and J genes are TRBV4-3 and TRBJ1-5; D call uncertain. V was clipped by 0 bases and J by 0 bases, with 6 bases between them. The CDR3 totals 15 residues. The germline CDR1 and CDR2 sequences are LGHNA and YSLEER. The CDR3 bases are TGCGCCAGCAGCCAAGAATGGAATAGCAATCAGCCCCAGCATTTT. It encodes CASSQEWNSNQPQHF.

The chain combines TRBV19 with TRBJ2-2; TRBD1 matches 8 bases. With 5 bases clipped from V and 7 bases from J, the junction kept 6 bases outside the gene matches. This CDR3 has 14 residues. CDR1 LNHDA and CDR2 SQIVND come from the germline V gene (reference sequence). CDR3 sequence reads: CASSQTGAYGELFF. The CDR3 bases are TGTGCCAGTAGTCAGACAGGGGCGTACGGGGAGCTGTTTTTT.

V is TRBV27 and J is TRBJ1-3, with D unclear. This CDR3 spans 13 amino acids. The germline V gene encodes CDR1 MNHEY and CDR2 SMNVEV (reference sequence). V was pared by 8 bases and J by 0 bases, with 8 bases between. DNA for the CDR3: TGTGCCAGCCGCGTACACTCTGGAAACACCATATATTTT. It codes for CASRVHSGNTIYF.

The chain employs TRBV14 and TRBJ1-2, with 7 bases aligning to TRBD1. With 4 bases clipped from V and 3 bases from J, the junction kept 8 bases outside the gene matches. This CDR3 spans 15 amino acids. CDR1 is SGHDN and CDR2 is FVKESK in the germline V gene. The CDR3 DNA is TGTGCCAGCAGCCCACTAAAGACAGGGTACTATGGCTACACCTTC. Its protein product is CASSPLKTGYYGYTF.

This sequence joins TRBV6-1 and TRBJ2-2, with D unresolved. CDR3 length: 13 amino acids. Germline assignment: CDR1 MNHNS and CDR2 SASEGT. V lost 6 bases and J 4 bases, leaving 9 bases between the germline ends. The CDR3 sequence is CASRGKITGELFF. The DNA for the CDR3 is TGTGCCAGCAGAGGCAAAATCACCGGGGAGCTGTTTTTT.

V is TRBV7-9 and J is TRBJ2-2; 10 bases map to TRBD2. The length of the CDR3 is 19 residues. Germline V gives CDR1 SEHNR, CDR2 FQNEAQ (reference sequence). V dropped 8 bases and J dropped 3; count of bases not matched to a gene: 18. The CDR3 here is CASGLLGSLAGGYTGELFF. In DNA form, the CDR3 reads TGTGCCAGCGGATTATTAGGGAGTTTAGCGGGAGGTTACACCGGGGAGCTGTTTTTT.

The chain links TRBV5-6 to TRBJ1-2; D uncertain. Germline V gene sequence: CDR1 SGHDT, CDR2 YYEEEE. With 1 base removed from V and 6 bases from J, the gap between germline ends came to 13 bases. This CDR3 has 14 amino acids. CDR3 bases: TGTGCCAGCAGCTTGAGGTTCGGGAGGGATGGCTACACCTTC. It codes for CASSLRFGRDGYTF.

The genes are TRBV28 and TRBJ1-1; D is perhaps TRBD1 (5 bases). CDR3 length equals 11 residues. V lost 2 bases and J 10 bases, leaving 8 bases between the germline ends. Germline CDR1 reads MDHEN; CDR2 reads SYDVKM. The CDR3 DNA follows: TGTGCCAGCAGTTTACGGGGGACAGCTTTCTTT. Amino acids: CASSLRGTAFF.

V usage is TRBV29-1 and J usage is TRBJ1-1; 11 nucleotides align to TRBD1. The junction had 3 bases not matched to a gene; V was cut back by 7 bases and J by 5 bases. Germline CDR1 is SQVTM and CDR2 is ANQGSEA. The CDR3 loop spans 12 amino acids. CDR3 DNA sequence: TGCAGCGCGGGGACAGGGGGGACTGAAGCTTTCTTT. As protein: CSAGTGGTEAFF.

The chain is built from TRBV5-6 and TRBJ1-1; D is unresolved. Germline V gene data show CDR1 as SGHDT and CDR2 as YYEEEE. V gave up 4 bases and J gave up 5 bases, with 12 bases separating them. This CDR3 spans 13 amino acids. CDR3 sequence (DNA): TGTGCCAGCAGCGACCGGGCCTCGACTGAAGCTTTCTTT. This gives the protein CASSDRASTEAFF.